The 20 T cell receptor beta chains below all came from one sample that was sequenced in a study of cytomegalovirus exposure and HLA in healthy donors. The PCR made use of 60 Vbeta and 13 Jbeta primers. Repertoires were generated with immunoSEQ multiplex PCR, while TCRdb's copy carries only in-frame clones and drops some. The repertoire holds 130,000 to 150,000 clones, with around 79% as singletons. The sequenced sample was PBMCs. The source is a man in his forties in good health and CMV-seropositive.

This sequence joins TRBV4-3 and TRBJ2-3; 11 bases are a match to TRBD2. Per the germline V gene, CDR1 is LGHNA and CDR2 is YSLEER. The CDR3 has 19 residues. The V and J ends lost 0 bases and 4 bases, in that order; junction bases with no gene match: 12. The CDR3 region is CASSQDWELAGVWADTQYF. The CDR3 DNA sequence: TGCGCCAGCAGCCAAGATTGGGAACTAGCGGGAGTATGGGCAGATACGCAGTATTTT.

Of note for this clone: Mismatch with germline at one junction end may stem from a read error. The V call is TRBV5-1, the J call TRBJ2-2, with D maybe TRBD2 (5 bases). The germline CDR1 and CDR2 sequences are SGHRS and YFSETQ. The CDR3 has 16 amino acids. CDR3 in amino acids: CASSLGMVFIRRGAVF. The CDR3 DNA follows: TGCGCCAGCAGCTTGGGTATGGTTTTCATTCGCCGGGGAGCTGTTTTT.

This clone was counted only a few times. The CDR3 spells CASSQEELNQPQHF. In nucleotides, the CDR3 is TGCGCCAGCAGCCAAGAGGAGCTCAATCAGCCCCAGCATTTT. The rearrangement joins TRBV4-1 to TRBJ1-5; D gene unclear. V lost 0 bases, J lost 3 bases, and 6 bases lay in between. Germline V gene lookup returns CDR1 MGHRA and CDR2 YSYEKL. The CDR3 extends over 14 amino acids.

The chain couples TRBV27 to TRBJ2-3; 12 nucleotides line up with TRBD2. V shed 6 bases, J shed 2 bases, and the junction held 6 bases outside the gene matches. There are 16 residues in the CDR3. In germline, CDR1 is MNHEY, CDR2 SMNVEV (reference sequence). The CDR3 loop is CASSLLAGGNTDTQYF. The CDR3 nucleotides read TGTGCCAGCAGCCTTCTAGCGGGAGGGAACACAGATACGCAGTATTTT.

The chain is built from TRBV7-8 and TRBJ1-3, with TRBD1 as a possible D gene (5 bases). CDR3 length: 15 residues. V lost 2 bases and J 4 bases, leaving 12 bases between the germline ends. CDR1 and CDR2 from the germline V gene are SGHVS and FQNEAQ. CDR3 nucleotide sequence: TGTGCCAGCAGCTTATTGGGAGGGGCAGGAAACACCATATATTTT. Amino acids: CASSLLGGAGNTIYF. Full variable domain (missing parts from reference TRBV7-8 and TRBJ1-3): GAGVSQSPRYKVAKRGQDVALRCDPISGHVSLFWYQQALGQGPEFLTYFQNEAQLDKSGLPSDRFFAERPEGSVSTLKIQRTQQEDSAVYLCASSLLGGAGNTIYFGEGSWLTVV.

The genes are TRBV7-8 and TRBJ2-1; 12 bases map to TRBD2. The germline gives CDR1 SGHVS, CDR2 FQNEAQ. V was clipped by 5 bases and J by 7 bases; unmatched bases: 6. This CDR3 contains 15 residues. The CDR3 nucleotides are TGTGCCAGCAGCACCACTAGCGGGAGGTGGAATGAGCAGTTCTTC. Translating it yields CASSTTSGRWNEQFF. Full variable domain (rest looked up from reference TRBV7-8 and TRBJ2-1): GAGVSQSPRYKVAKRGQDVALRCDPISGHVSLFWYQQALGQGPEFLTYFQNEAQLDKSGLPSDRFFAERPEGSVSTLKIQRTQQEDSAVYLCASSTTSGRWNEQFFGPGTRLTVL.

This chain connects TRBV15 to TRBJ2-2, with TRBD1 identical over 7 bases. There are 15 residues in the CDR3. V lost 6 bases and J lost 3; bases outside the gene matches: 7. The germline gives CDR1 LNHNV, CDR2 YYDKDF (reference sequence). CDR3 residues: CATRDPGQHTGELFF. The DNA of the CDR3 is TGTGCCACCAGGGACCCGGGACAGCACACCGGGGAGCTGTTTTTT.

This chain joins TRBV7-9 and TRBJ1-2; 10 nucleotides agree with TRBD1. This CDR3 has 16 amino acids. V lost 8 bases and J lost 2; bases outside the gene matches: 11. The germline V gene encodes CDR1 SEHNR and CDR2 FQNEAQ (reference sequence). The CDR3 here is CASDRDRGSLNYGYTF. The CDR3 region has the DNA TGTGCCAGCGATCGGGACAGGGGATCTCTAAACTATGGCTACACCTTC.

The chain is built from TRBV19 and TRBJ2-1; the D is unclear. CDR3 length equals 14 residues. The V end was cut by 6 bases, the J end by 1 base, with 10 bases between. Germline V CDR1 and CDR2: LNHDA, SQIVND (reference sequence). CDR3 region: CASSPRTSYNEQFF. The CDR3 nucleotides read TGTGCCAGTAGCCCCAGAACGTCCTACAATGAGCAGTTCTTC.

The chain has TRBV7-9 and TRBJ2-7; the D gene is possibly TRBD2 (5 bases). The CDR3 spans 16 residues. V was cut by 4 bases and J by 3 bases, with 19 bases left in between. CDR1 and CDR2 (germline): SEHNR, FQNEAQ (reference sequence). The CDR3: CASSSALTGNFYEQYF. CDR3 nucleotide sequence: TGTGCCAGCAGCTCGGCGCTGACCGGGAATTTCTACGAGCAGTACTTC.

The chain joins TRBV2 to TRBJ1-2; D not certain. Germline V lookup: CDR1 SNHLY, CDR2 FYNNEI. The V end lost 9 bases, the J end lost 0 bases, and 17 bases lay between the germline ends. The CDR3 has 15 amino acids. The CDR3 reads CARMGENVSNYGYTF. CDR3 in DNA: TGTGCCAGGATGGGAGAAAACGTATCTAACTATGGCTACACCTTC.

J is TRBJ1-1 and V is TRBV5-1, with D possibly matching TRBD1 (5 bases). Germline V gene lookup returns CDR1 SGHRS and CDR2 YFSETQ. This CDR3 region has 13 residues. The V and J ends lost 5 bases and 6 bases respectively, with 14 bases between them. Written as DNA, the CDR3 is TGCGCCAGCAGTGCAGGGAGGGGCGCTGAAGCTTTCTTT. It translates to CASSAGRGAEAFF. The full variable domain, with the rest looked up from reference TRBV5-1 and TRBJ1-1, is KAGVTQTPRYLIKTRGQQVTLSCSPISGHRSVSWYQQTPGQGLQFLFEYFSETQRNKGNFPGRFSGRQFSNSRSEMNVSTLELGDSALYLCASSAGRGAEAFFGQGTRLTVV.

The chain combines TRBV5-3 with TRBJ2-7; D call uncertain. TRBV5-3 belongs to the ORF category, with a function that is uncertain. Trimming removed 0 bases from V and 3 bases from J, with 13 bases in between. The CDR3 runs to 15 residues. CDR3 in DNA: TGTGCCAGAAGCTTGGTGGGCCAGCCAAACTACGAGCAGTACTTC. Amino acid sequence: CARSLVGQPNYEQYF.

This chain joins TRBV27 and TRBJ2-7, with D possibly matching TRBD1 (6 bases). V was pared by 3 bases and J by 2 bases, with 11 bases between. The germline V gene encodes CDR1 MNHEY and CDR2 SMNVEV (reference sequence). This CDR3 has 14 amino acids. CDR3 DNA sequence: TGTGCCAGCAGTTTCTCGTCAGGGGCCTACGAGCAGTACTTC. It specifies CASSFSSGAYEQYF.

The chain links TRBV28 to TRBJ2-7; 7 bases match TRBD1. After removal of 6 bases from V and 6 bases from J, the junction contained 8 bases not matched to a gene. This CDR3 spans 13 amino acids. Germline lookup yields CDR1 MDHEN and CDR2 SYDVKM. This CDR3 reads CASSHDRVSEQYF. CDR3 in DNA: TGTGCCAGCAGCCACGACAGGGTATCCGAGCAGTACTTC.

The chain uses TRBV7-9 and TRBJ2-6, with no clear D. Deletions cut 2 bases from V and 1 base from J, with 6 bases between. Germline V CDR1 and CDR2: SEHNR, FQNEAQ (reference sequence). The CDR3 runs 15 residues. The CDR3 loop reads CASSLIPSGANVLTF. As DNA, the CDR3 is TGTGCCAGCAGCTTAATTCCATCTGGGGCCAACGTCCTGACTTTC.

V gene TRBV2 combines with J gene TRBJ2-2; 14 bases are a match to TRBD2. The CDR3 has 19 residues. Trimming removed 2 bases from V and 8 bases from J; junction bases left unmatched: 13. Germline V gives CDR1 SNHLY, CDR2 FYNNEI. The CDR3 sequence: CASSELYIGTSGRKGELFF. The CDR3 region has the DNA TGTGCCAGCAGTGAACTCTACATAGGGACTAGCGGGAGAAAAGGGGAGCTGTTTTTT.

The chain has TRBV30 and TRBJ2-5; 8 bases align to TRBD1. The CDR3 totals 15 residues. CDR1 GTSNPN and CDR2 SVGIG come from the germline V gene (reference sequence). The V segment lost 3 bases and the J segment 5 bases; nucleotides outside the gene matches: 11. The CDR3 sequence: CAWSEDRGSGETQYF. CDR3 DNA: TGTGCCTGGAGCGAAGACAGGGGCTCAGGGGAGACCCAGTACTTC. The entire variable domain, with the rest obtained from reference TRBV30 and TRBJ2-5, is as follows: SQTIHQWPATLVQPVGSPLSLECTVEGTSNPNLYWYRQAAGRGLQLLFYSVGIGQISSEVPQNLSASRPQDRQFILSSKKLLLSDSGFYLCAWSEDRGSGETQYFGPGTRLLVL.

The chain links TRBV19 to TRBJ2-1; 7 bases fit TRBD2. CDR3 size: 15 residues. The junction had 1 base not matched to a gene; V was cut back by 2 bases and J by 0 bases. The germline gives CDR1 LNHDA, CDR2 SQIVND (reference sequence). CDR3 in amino acids: CASSIWTSSYNEQFF. The CDR3 DNA reads TGTGCCAGTAGTATATGGACTAGCTCCTACAATGAGCAGTTCTTC.

The chain couples TRBV7-6 to TRBJ2-5; TRBD2 is a possible D gene (6 bases). CDR3 length: 16 amino acids. The germline V and J ends were trimmed by 4 bases and 5 bases, with 20 bases remaining between them. Germline CDR1 SGHVS, CDR2 FNYEAQ. The CDR3 region is CASSSYGGRKEETQYF. DNA of the CDR3: TGTGCCAGCAGCTCCTACGGGGGACGGAAAGAGGAGACCCAGTACTTC.